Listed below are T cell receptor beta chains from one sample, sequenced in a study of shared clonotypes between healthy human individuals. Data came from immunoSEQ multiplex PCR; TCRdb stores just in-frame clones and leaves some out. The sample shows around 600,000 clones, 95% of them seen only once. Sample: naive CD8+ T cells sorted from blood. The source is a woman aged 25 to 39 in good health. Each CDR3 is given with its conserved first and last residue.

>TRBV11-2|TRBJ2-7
CASSLAIDRGRYF
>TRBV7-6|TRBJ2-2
CASSLELAGPAGTGELFF
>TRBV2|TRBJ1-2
CASNVGQNLYGYTF
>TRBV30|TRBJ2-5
CAWSVVAGVGETQYF
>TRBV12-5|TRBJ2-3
CASGLRVTDTQYF
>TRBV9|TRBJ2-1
CASSAQRTAFHNEQFF
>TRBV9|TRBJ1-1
CASSATLQGRTEAFF
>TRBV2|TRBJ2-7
CASTRDRSVYEQYF
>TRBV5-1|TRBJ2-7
CASSLEAGAAYEQYF
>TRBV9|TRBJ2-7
CASSVDTTSYEQYF
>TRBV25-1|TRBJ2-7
CASSATAEQYF
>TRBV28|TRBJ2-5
CASSLMSGPRTQYF
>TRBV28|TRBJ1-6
CASSFIGGYNSPLHF
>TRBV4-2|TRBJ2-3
CASSQVLAGEADTQYF
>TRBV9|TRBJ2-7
CASSVGGSGPSYEQYF
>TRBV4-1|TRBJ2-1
CASSQEPSFSNEQFF
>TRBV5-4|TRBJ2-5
CASSLGTFQDF
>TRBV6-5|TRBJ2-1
CASSYGGYNEQFF
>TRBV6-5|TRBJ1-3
CASSSGQEGSGNTIYF
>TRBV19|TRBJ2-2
CASSLVGGTGELFF
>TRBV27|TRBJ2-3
CASKQEGITDTQYF
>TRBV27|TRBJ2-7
CASSSPDRISFYEQYF
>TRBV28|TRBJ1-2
CASLPPATNYGYTF
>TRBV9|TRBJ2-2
CASSVSTGELFF
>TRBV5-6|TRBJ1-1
CASSLGAGYGTEAFF
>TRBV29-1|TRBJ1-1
CSGIGTVMNTEAFF